The T cell receptor beta chain described here comes from a study of shared clonotypes between healthy human individuals. PBMC DNA, left unsorted, was sequenced on ten immunoSEQ deep assay plates. Generated by immunoSEQ multiplex PCR, the TCRdb table keeps only in-frame clones and is missing some. This sample has about 480,000 clones; 60% to 80% occur once, and the top ten carry approximately 13%. The CDR3 consists of 15 residues. CDR1 and CDR2 from the germline V gene are MDHEN and SYDVKM. None of the donors, who were healthy HIV-negative adults, had recently had acute infections or vaccinations. About this clone itself: At one end the junction does not follow the germline gene, possibly because of a read error.

The sample consisted of PBMCs. The sequence came from a woman in her thirties or forties in good health. Some clones in this sample may be carry-over from other donors' samples. This chain uses TRBV28 with TRBJ2-1, with D uncertain. The CDR3 loop reads CASSLWEAAYTEQFF. DNA of the CDR3: TGTGCCAGCAGTTTATGGGAAGCCGCATACACTGAGCAGTTCTTC.